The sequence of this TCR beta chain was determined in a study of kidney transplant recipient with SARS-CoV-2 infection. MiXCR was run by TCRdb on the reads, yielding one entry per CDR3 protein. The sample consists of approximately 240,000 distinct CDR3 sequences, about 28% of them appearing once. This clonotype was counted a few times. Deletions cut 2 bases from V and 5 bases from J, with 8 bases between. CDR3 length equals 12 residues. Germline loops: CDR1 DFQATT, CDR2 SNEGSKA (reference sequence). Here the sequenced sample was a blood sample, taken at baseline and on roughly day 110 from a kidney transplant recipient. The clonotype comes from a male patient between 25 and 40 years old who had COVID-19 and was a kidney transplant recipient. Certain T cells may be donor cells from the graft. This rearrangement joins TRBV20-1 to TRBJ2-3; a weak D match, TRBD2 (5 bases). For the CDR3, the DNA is TGCAGTGCTAGAAGAGGGCAAGATACGCAGTATTTT. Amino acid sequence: CSARRGQDTQYF.